The sequence of this TCR beta chain was determined in a study of CD8+ T cells in alopecia areata. This clone showed up just a few times. cDNA prepared by RNA extraction and subsequent reverse transcription served as the template for sequencing. Here immunoSEQ multiplex PCR was the method, and the copy in TCRdb shows in-frame clones only, minus some. The repertoire holds 80,000 to 95,000 clones, with about 40% as singletons. The sample's treatment: oral pan-JAK inhibitor, 5-10 mg twice daily. The CDR3 length is 15 residues. The V gene's germline CDR1 is SQVTM and CDR2 ANQGSEA. V shed 8 bases and J 7 bases; nucleotides not matched to a gene: 14.

The sample in question was CD8+ T cells sorted from blood, obtained at week 24, from a patient treated with tofacitinib. The clonotype was recovered from a human donor with alopecia areata. This chain links TRBV29-1 with TRBJ2-1; 10 positions match TRBD2. The DNA of the CDR3 is TGCAGCTTCGAAGCGAGCGGGAGGGTTGGAAATGAGCAGTTCTTC. Translated, it gives CSFEASGRVGNEQFF.